This T cell receptor (beta chain) was found in a study of blood T cell repertoires in COVID-19. About the study: T cells, B-cell-depleted T cells, or PBMCs provided the cDNA or gDNA that served as material.

Participant-reported clinical history was the basis for cohort assignment. Recovery meant two consecutive negative NP/OP PCR tests, professional clearance, or resolved symptoms. Data came from immunoSEQ multiplex PCR; TCRdb stores just in-frame clones and leaves some out. The data hold about 250,000 clones, with 80% to 90% observed a single time. This CDR3 is 15 amino acids long. CDR1 and CDR2 from the germline V gene are GTSNPN and SVGIG (reference sequence). V gave up 1 base and J gave up 5 bases; unmatched junction bases: 6. V usage is TRBV30 and J usage is TRBJ1-5, with 9 positions matching TRBD1. This TCR was recovered from a woman under 40 who had recovered from COVID-19. Material: PBMCs or T cells enriched from blood (not recorded which). The DNA for the CDR3 is TGTGCCTGGAGTGCAACAGGGGGCAGCCATCAGCCCCAGCATTTT. Protein product: CAWSATGGSHQPQHF.